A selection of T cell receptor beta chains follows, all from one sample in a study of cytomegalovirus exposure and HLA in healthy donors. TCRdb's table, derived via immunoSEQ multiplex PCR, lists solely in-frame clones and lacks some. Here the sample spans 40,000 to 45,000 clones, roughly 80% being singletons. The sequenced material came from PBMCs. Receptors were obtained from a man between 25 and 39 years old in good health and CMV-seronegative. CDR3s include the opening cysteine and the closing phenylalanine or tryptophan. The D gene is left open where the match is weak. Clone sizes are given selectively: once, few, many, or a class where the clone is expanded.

CDR3 DNA: TGTGCCAGCAGGCGTGAGCAGGGGGGCTACAATGAGCAGTTCTTC; CDR3 protein: CASRREQGGYNEQFF; V gene: TRBV5-5; J gene: TRBJ2-1; clone size: few; CDR3 length: 15; D gene: NA
CDR3 DNA: TGTGCCAGCAGTCCCCCGGGACTAGCGGGAGGTACCCACAATGAGCAGTTCTTC; CDR3 protein: CASSPPGLAGGTHNEQFF; V gene: TRBV27; J gene: TRBJ2-1; clone size: NA; CDR3 length: 18; D gene: TRBD2
CDR3 DNA: TGTGCCAGTAGTGACGGGAGGGCGCAGTATTTT; CDR3 protein: CASSDGRAQYF; V gene: TRBV19; J gene: TRBJ2-3; clone size: NA; CDR3 length: 11; D gene: TRBD2
CDR3 DNA: TGTGCCAGCAGCTTAGGATACAGCAACTACGAGCAGTACTTC; CDR3 protein: CASSLGYSNYEQYF; V gene: TRBV11-2; J gene: TRBJ2-7; clone size: NA; CDR3 length: 14; D gene: NA
CDR3 DNA: TGCGCCAGCAGCCAGGCCTCCGCGGCCAATCATCAGCCCCAGCATTTT; CDR3 protein: CASSQASAANHQPQHF; V gene: TRBV4-1; J gene: TRBJ1-5; clone size: NA; CDR3 length: 16; D gene: NA
CDR3 DNA: TGTGCCAACAGCGTCAGGTGGACCGGGGAGCTGTTTTTT; CDR3 protein: CANSVRWTGELFF; V gene: TRBV9; J gene: TRBJ2-2; clone size: NA; CDR3 length: 13; D gene: NA
CDR3 DNA: TGCGCCAGCAGCTCCGGGAAAGTGGCAGATACGCAGTATTTT; CDR3 protein: CASSSGKVADTQYF; V gene: TRBV4-3; J gene: TRBJ2-3; clone size: NA; CDR3 length: 14; D gene: NA
CDR3 DNA: TGTGCCAGCAGCTCAAAGGCTAGCGGGAGGGGGCAAGAGACCCAGTACTTC; CDR3 protein: CASSSKASGRGQETQYF; V gene: TRBV7-2; J gene: TRBJ2-5; clone size: NA; CDR3 length: 17; D gene: TRBD2
CDR3 DNA: TGTGCCAGCAGCCAAGGTCTGACAGGGTCCTTTGAAAAACTGTTTTTT; CDR3 protein: CASSQGLTGSFEKLFF; V gene: TRBV14; J gene: TRBJ1-4; clone size: NA; CDR3 length: 16; D gene: TRBD1
CDR3 DNA: TGCGCCAGCAGCCGGAAGCAGCAGAGGTCGAGCGGGGCTTCTCCCGTGGCCCAGTACTTC; CDR3 protein: CASSRKQQRSSGASPVAQYF; V gene: TRBV5-1; J gene: TRBJ2-5; clone size: NA; CDR3 length: 20; D gene: TRBD2
CDR3 DNA: TGTGCCAGCCTGAACAGGGGGTCTGGAAACACCATATATTTT; CDR3 protein: CASLNRGSGNTIYF; V gene: TRBV28; J gene: TRBJ1-3; clone size: NA; CDR3 length: 14; D gene: TRBD1
CDR3 DNA: TGTGCCAGCAGTCCTACCCCTTGGGGGGGCTCCTACGAGCAGTACTTC; CDR3 protein: CASSPTPWGGSYEQYF; V gene: TRBV28; J gene: TRBJ2-7; clone size: NA; CDR3 length: 16; D gene: TRBD2
CDR3 DNA: TGTGCCAGTACCGTAGACACCGGGGAGCTGTTTTTT; CDR3 protein: CASTVDTGELFF; V gene: TRBV19; J gene: TRBJ2-2; clone size: NA; CDR3 length: 12; D gene: NA
CDR3 DNA: TGTGCCAGCAGCTTATCTGCCGGGGGATACAATGAGCAGTTCTTC; CDR3 protein: CASSLSAGGYNEQFF; V gene: TRBV7-2; J gene: TRBJ2-1; clone size: once; CDR3 length: 15; D gene: NA
CDR3 DNA: TGTGCCAGCAGTTTCAGGAGGGTAATTAGGAATGAGCAGTTCTTC; CDR3 protein: CASSFRRVIRNEQFF; V gene: TRBV28; J gene: TRBJ2-1; clone size: NA; CDR3 length: 15; D gene: NA
CDR3 DNA: TGCAGTGCTAGCAAACTGATTCAGTACTTC; CDR3 protein: CSASKLIQYF; V gene: TRBV20-1; J gene: TRBJ2-4; clone size: once; CDR3 length: 10; D gene: NA
CDR3 DNA: TGTGCCAGCAGCACGGCGGGAGAAAAACTGTTTTTT; CDR3 protein: CASSTAGEKLFF; V gene: TRBV5-5; J gene: TRBJ1-4; clone size: NA; CDR3 length: 12; D gene: NA
CDR3 DNA: TGCAGCGTTGTAGCCGGAACCTACGAGCAGTACTTC; CDR3 protein: CSVVAGTYEQYF; V gene: TRBV29-1; J gene: TRBJ2-7; clone size: NA; CDR3 length: 12; D gene: NA
CDR3 DNA: TGTGCCAGCAGCCCATCTCCGGGACTAGCGGGAGGGAGCTCCTACAATGAGCAGTTCTTC; CDR3 protein: CASSPSPGLAGGSSYNEQFF; V gene: TRBV7-6; J gene: TRBJ2-1; clone size: NA; CDR3 length: 20; D gene: TRBD2
CDR3 DNA: TGCGCCAGCAGTGAGTCAGGGGCAGGGGATTCACCCCTCCACTTT; CDR3 protein: CASSESGAGDSPLHF; V gene: TRBV10-1; J gene: TRBJ1-6; clone size: NA; CDR3 length: 15; D gene: NA
CDR3 DNA: TGTGCCACCAGCAGAGATCGGGGAGCCCCAGGGCAGTACTTC; CDR3 protein: CATSRDRGAPGQYF; V gene: TRBV15; J gene: TRBJ2-7; clone size: NA; CDR3 length: 14; D gene: NA
CDR3 DNA: NA; CDR3 protein: CASSSSSGGLPDTQYF; V gene: TRBV2; J gene: TRBJ2-3; clone size: NA; CDR3 length: 16; D gene: NA
CDR3 DNA: TGTGCCAGCAGTTTACCGGGACAGGGGGCTGTCGGGGAGCTGTTTTTT; CDR3 protein: CASSLPGQGAVGELFF; V gene: TRBV28; J gene: TRBJ2-2; clone size: NA; CDR3 length: 16; D gene: TRBD1
CDR3 DNA: TGTGCCAGCAGCGTCGGACAGGGGGCAACTAATGAAAAACTGTTTTTT; CDR3 protein: CASSVGQGATNEKLFF; V gene: TRBV7-6; J gene: TRBJ1-4; clone size: NA; CDR3 length: 16; D gene: TRBD1
CDR3 DNA: TGCGCCAGCAGCCAGGGACAGTCCAATCAGCCCCAGCATTTT; CDR3 protein: CASSQGQSNQPQHF; V gene: TRBV4-1; J gene: TRBJ1-5; clone size: NA; CDR3 length: 14; D gene: TRBD1
CDR3 DNA: TGTGCCAGCAGGGGGGTTCGACTAGCGGGATATGAGCAGTTCTTC; CDR3 protein: CASRGVRLAGYEQFF; V gene: TRBV27; J gene: TRBJ2-1; clone size: NA; CDR3 length: 15; D gene: TRBD2
CDR3 DNA: TGTGCCAGTCGCGCGGGGAGCTTCTATGGCTACACCTTC; CDR3 protein: CASRAGSFYGYTF; V gene: TRBV19; J gene: TRBJ1-2; clone size: NA; CDR3 length: 13; D gene: NA
CDR3 DNA: TGCAGCGGCCGGGTTGGAGGGGGCCAGTACGAGCAGTACTTC; CDR3 protein: CSGRVGGGQYEQYF; V gene: TRBV29-1; J gene: TRBJ2-7; clone size: once; CDR3 length: 14; D gene: NA
CDR3 DNA: TGCGCCAGCAGTGAGTCCGCAGGGGGAGCCGGCTACACCTTC; CDR3 protein: CASSESAGGAGYTF; V gene: TRBV10-1; J gene: TRBJ1-2; clone size: NA; CDR3 length: 14; D gene: TRBD1
CDR3 DNA: TGTGCCAGCAACTGGCAGGGGGCCCCACATAAGGATGGCTACACCTTC; CDR3 protein: CASNWQGAPHKDGYTF; V gene: TRBV2; J gene: TRBJ1-2; clone size: NA; CDR3 length: 16; D gene: TRBD1
CDR3 DNA: TGTGCCAGCAGGAGGACAGGGGTTATCGGAACTGAAGCTTTCTTT; CDR3 protein: CASRRTGVIGTEAFF; V gene: TRBV2; J gene: TRBJ1-1; clone size: NA; CDR3 length: 15; D gene: TRBD1
CDR3 DNA: TGTGCCAGCTGGGACCGCGGGGAAGGGGGGGGGCAGCCCCAGCATTTT; CDR3 protein: CASWDRGEGGGQPQHF; V gene: TRBV6-6; J gene: TRBJ1-5; clone size: NA; CDR3 length: 16; D gene: NA
CDR3 DNA: TGTGCCAGCAGCTTATATCCAGGGGCCTACAATGAGCAGTTCTTC; CDR3 protein: CASSLYPGAYNEQFF; V gene: TRBV7-3; J gene: TRBJ2-1; clone size: once; CDR3 length: 15; D gene: NA
CDR3 DNA: TGTGCCAGCAGTGGGTCTAGCGGGAGGTTCTCCTACGAGCAGTACTTC; CDR3 protein: CASSGSSGRFSYEQYF; V gene: TRBV6-1; J gene: TRBJ2-7; clone size: few; CDR3 length: 16; D gene: TRBD2
CDR3 DNA: TGTGCCAGCACCTCGACCTACCGGGAGGGCACTGAGCAGTTCTTC; CDR3 protein: CASTSTYREGTEQFF; V gene: TRBV7-9; J gene: TRBJ2-1; clone size: NA; CDR3 length: 15; D gene: TRBD2
CDR3 DNA: TGTGCCACCAGCAGAGGTAGGGGCTCAGTGACAACTGAAGCTTTCTTT; CDR3 protein: CATSRGRGSVTTEAFF; V gene: TRBV15; J gene: TRBJ1-1; clone size: NA; CDR3 length: 16; D gene: NA
CDR3 DNA: TGTGCCAGCAGTGGTGGTACATACTCTGGAAACACCATATATTTT; CDR3 protein: CASSGGTYSGNTIYF; V gene: TRBV28; J gene: TRBJ1-3; clone size: NA; CDR3 length: 15; D gene: NA
CDR3 DNA: TGTGCCAGCAGTTTACGGGCCTACGAGCAGTACTTC; CDR3 protein: CASSLRAYEQYF; V gene: TRBV28; J gene: TRBJ2-7; clone size: NA; CDR3 length: 12; D gene: NA
CDR3 DNA: TGTGCCTACATCAAGACAGTAAACTATGGCTACACCTTC; CDR3 protein: CAYIKTVNYGYTF; V gene: TRBV30; J gene: TRBJ1-2; clone size: once; CDR3 length: 13; D gene: NA
CDR3 DNA: TGTGCCAGCAGTTCCGGGGGTAGCGGGATTGAAAACATTCAGTACTTC; CDR3 protein: CASSSGGSGIENIQYF; V gene: TRBV28; J gene: TRBJ2-4; clone size: NA; CDR3 length: 16; D gene: TRBD2
CDR3 DNA: TGTGCCAGCAGTGTCCTAGCGGGAGTTAGTGATACGCAGTATTTT; CDR3 protein: CASSVLAGVSDTQYF; V gene: TRBV2; J gene: TRBJ2-3; clone size: NA; CDR3 length: 15; D gene: TRBD2
CDR3 DNA: TGTGCCAGCTCACCCGACAGGGCTGGGGCCAACGTCCTGACTTTC; CDR3 protein: CASSPDRAGANVLTF; V gene: TRBV18; J gene: TRBJ2-6; clone size: NA; CDR3 length: 15; D gene: TRBD1
CDR3 DNA: TGCGCCAGCAGCCAAGTTGTCGGGACAGCTTCCCGCGAGCAGTACTTC; CDR3 protein: CASSQVVGTASREQYF; V gene: TRBV4-1; J gene: TRBJ2-7; clone size: NA; CDR3 length: 16; D gene: TRBD1
CDR3 DNA: TGTGCCATCAGTGAGTCGAATTCCGGACTAGCGGGCGGGGAGCTGTTTTTT; CDR3 protein: CAISESNSGLAGGELFF; V gene: TRBV10-3; J gene: TRBJ2-2; clone size: NA; CDR3 length: 17; D gene: TRBD2
CDR3 DNA: TGCGCCAGCAGCCAAGATGTCCGGAGGAACACCGGGGAGCTGTTTTTT; CDR3 protein: CASSQDVRRNTGELFF; V gene: TRBV4-3; J gene: TRBJ2-2; clone size: NA; CDR3 length: 16; D gene: NA
CDR3 DNA: TGCGCCAGCAGCTTGGACGGGGGGAGGAGGACCGGGGAGCTGTTTTTT; CDR3 protein: CASSLDGGRRTGELFF; V gene: TRBV5-1; J gene: TRBJ2-2; clone size: NA; CDR3 length: 16; D gene: TRBD2
CDR3 DNA: TGTGCCAGCAAATTGACAGGGTGGCAGCCCCAGCATTTT; CDR3 protein: CASKLTGWQPQHF; V gene: TRBV6-6; J gene: TRBJ1-5; clone size: NA; CDR3 length: 13; D gene: TRBD1
CDR3 DNA: TGTGCCAGCAGCCAGTTTCAGGGGGCTGGAGAGACCCAGTACTTC; CDR3 protein: CASSQFQGAGETQYF; V gene: TRBV7-2; J gene: TRBJ2-5; clone size: NA; CDR3 length: 15; D gene: TRBD1
CDR3 DNA: TGTGCCAGCTCGCCTGGACTGAACTCTGGAAACACCATATATTTT; CDR3 protein: CASSPGLNSGNTIYF; V gene: TRBV18; J gene: TRBJ1-3; clone size: NA; CDR3 length: 15; D gene: NA
CDR3 DNA: TGCGCCAGCAGTGACCAGGACAGGAGCCCGGGACTAGCGACCGATACGCAGTATTTT; CDR3 protein: CASSDQDRSPGLATDTQYF; V gene: TRBV10-1; J gene: TRBJ2-3; clone size: few; CDR3 length: 19; D gene: TRBD2
CDR3 DNA: TGTGCCAGCAGTGTCGTGGGCAGCCGTAATGAAAAACTGTTTTTT; CDR3 protein: CASSVVGSRNEKLFF; V gene: TRBV6-6; J gene: TRBJ1-4; clone size: few; CDR3 length: 15; D gene: NA
CDR3 DNA: TGTGCCACCAGCATGGGGACAGCTAGCAATCAGCCCCAGCATTTT; CDR3 protein: CATSMGTASNQPQHF; V gene: TRBV15; J gene: TRBJ1-5; clone size: NA; CDR3 length: 15; D gene: TRBD1
CDR3 DNA: TGTGCCAGCAGTGACTCGAACCTAGCGGGAAGGAAACGCCAAGAGACCCAGTACTTC; CDR3 protein: CASSDSNLAGRKRQETQYF; V gene: TRBV6-4; J gene: TRBJ2-5; clone size: NA; CDR3 length: 19; D gene: TRBD2
CDR3 DNA: TGTGCCAGCAGTTACTCGGGAGCGAGCACAGATACGCAGTATTTT; CDR3 protein: CASSYSGASTDTQYF; V gene: TRBV6-5; J gene: TRBJ2-3; clone size: NA; CDR3 length: 15; D gene: NA
CDR3 DNA: TGTGCCAGCAGCTTGGCGGGACTAGCGAACACCGGGGAGCTGTTTTTT; CDR3 protein: CASSLAGLANTGELFF; V gene: TRBV5-5; J gene: TRBJ2-2; clone size: NA; CDR3 length: 16; D gene: TRBD2